The T cell receptor (beta chain) described here comes from a study of molecular identifiers for immune sequencing clone quantification listed by TCRdb under 2018. Some background on the complete study: For a replicate experiment, the RNA from either roughly 18,000 or 92,000 naive CD8 T cells was divided into five aliquots, and four of those aliquots went on to sequencing. CD8 T cells were used in a methods study to benchmark molecular-identifier clustering-based TCR repertoire sequencing (MIDCIRS) and TCR RNA copy counting.

Libraries were made using PCR. Sequencing instrument: NextSeq 500. Preparation of bulk TCR libraries followed a previously described approach, with the TCR primers listed in Table S5. Total RNA was purified with the Qiagen AllPrep DNA/RNA kit. Before analysis, reads from multiple sequencing runs of one library were combined. As for the original processing: Reads were retained only if an exact TCR constant sequence was present, and the retained reads were trimmed to 150 nt and grouped according to their 12-nt molecular barcodes. Reads within each barcode group were sub-clustered using a 15% Levenshtein threshold, and quality-weighted consensus sequences were constructed for each RNA molecule. Non-functional sequences were discarded, and so were lower-count sequences lying one edit away from another sequence. Based on fitting two negative binomial distributions, any barcode sub-cluster with under 20% of the maximum read count was discarded. Clones were called with MiXCR by TCRdb after fastp trimmed the public reads at Q25, and only in-frame beta chains were retained. All rows with the same CDR3 protein become a single entry with the most common DNA and genes. TCRdb, not the authors, supplied the V and J calls. The sample table records tens of thousands of distinct CDR3 sequences; 24% of these occur just once. The ten top clones hold around 0.98% of the sample.

From a lookup of the germline V gene, CDR1 and CDR2 are SGHTA and FQGNSA. The CDR3 goes from the cysteine to the phenylalanine over 12 residues. Of the read, only the CDR3 DNA is kept; its 36 bases are in frame from base 1. V sheds 4 bases and J sheds 6 bases, leaving 10 bases between their ends. A word on this clonotype: This receptor's antigen is unknown. Base-call qualities are not available, and no considerably larger clone is one nucleotide away.

Libraries of naive CD8 T cells were built from anywhere between about 19,000 and 1,100,000 sorted cells, with 10%, 30% or 50% of the purified RNA used. Naive CD8 T cells were FACS-sorted as CD8+CD4-CCR7+CD45RA+ on a BD FACSAria II into RLT Plus buffer. Approximately nine TCR copies' worth of Jurkat RNA were spiked into about 19,000-1,100,000 naive CD8 T cell samples to test detection sensitivity. Enrichment of CD8 T cells was done with RosetteSep CD8+ T Cell Enrichment Cocktail plus Ficoll-Paque, and ACK red cell lysis came afterward. On the study overall, not on this receptor specifically: Identical TCR molecules sharing a barcode could cause highly expanded clone sizes to be underestimated. Spiked-in Jurkat TCR RNA equal to a single cell's worth was reported to be detectable even within one million naive CD8 T cells. When barcode sub-clustering was left out, chimeric consensus sequences inflated TCR diversity, with chimeras reaching as high as 47%. In CMV-specific effector cells, clones with more than 20 RNA copies contained over 98% of molecules, whereas in naive cells such clones contained under 1% of molecules. Modeling gave around 3.3 recovered TCR RNA copies per cell versus around 10 by digital PCR, implying approximately 32% capture efficiency. The naive libraries included spiked-in Jurkat TCR RNA (10 copies' worth), and this Jurkat TCR RNA is not part of the donor repertoire.

The chain uses TRBV7-2 and TRBJ2-7, with the D gene not confidently named. The TCR originated in a human donor in good health. Some libraries in this study had Jurkat cell RNA spiked in. The sample consisted of naive CD8+ T cells from blood, with Jurkat cell RNA spiked in. The cell subset or site label, as the study defines it: FACS-sorted CD8+CD4-CCR7+CD45RA+ naive T cells. The base sequence is TGTGCCAGCAGCTCCGGTGGACCCGAGCAGTACTTC. Its coded protein is CASSSGGPEQYF. Extended through the reference TRBV7-2 and TRBJ2-7 proteins, this CDR3 yields the full variable domain: GAGVSQSPSNKVTEKGKDVELRCDPISGHTALYWYRQSLGQGLEFLIYFQGNSAPDKSGLPSDRFSAERTGGSVSTLTIQRTQQEDSAVYLCASSSGGPEQYFGPGTRLTVT.